Listed here is a single T cell receptor (beta chain). The record originates from a study of shared clonotypes between healthy human individuals. Data came from immunoSEQ multiplex PCR; TCRdb stores just in-frame clones and leaves some out. The profile covers approximately 240,000 clones, with over 60% appearing a single time and 11% taken by the ten largest. V lost 5 bases, J lost 4 bases, and 8 bases stayed unmatched. CDR1 is LNHDA and CDR2 is SQIVND in the germline V gene (reference sequence). This CDR3 is built from 16 residues. The material sequenced was memory CD4+ T cells sorted from blood. As to subset: CD45RA-negative fraction. This chain connects TRBV19 to TRBJ2-5; 12 bases align to TRBD2. The TCR originated in a man younger than 45 in good health. CDR3 DNA: TGTGCCAGTAGTCCACCTAGCGGGAGGGCCGGAGAGACCCAGTACTTC. Protein: CASSPPSGRAGETQYF.